The clone carrying this TCR beta chain was seen more than once but under ten times. Its matching antigen is unknown. Combining a sample-barcoded 5' primer with a J-beta primer mix, a second PCR ran for about 7 to 11 cycles. TCRdb passed the 5' RACE reads through MiXCR, listing each CDR3 protein once. The repertoire consists of hundreds of thousands of distinct CDR3 sequences, with about 42% occurring once and the leading ten covering about 20%. The germline V gene has CDR1 SGHRS and CDR2 YFSETQ. The CDR3 is 15 amino acids. V was pared by 1 base and J by 1 base, with 11 bases between. This entry is derived from a study of blood T cells in healthy people across ages. Whole-study results and caveats: Unsorted PBMCs ruled out conclusive naive versus antigen-experienced comparison. TCR beta diversity per million T cells fell roughly linearly with age.

This TCR was recovered from a woman aged 55-69 years in good health. The V call is TRBV5-1, the J call TRBJ2-5, with D possibly TRBD2 on 6 matching bases. Specimen: blood. CDR3 in amino acids: CASSLRGLVQETQYF. The CDR3 bases are TGCGCCAGCAGCTTGCGGGGACTGGTCCAAGAGACCCAGTACTTC. The complete variable domain, with remaining parts taken from reference TRBV5-1 and TRBJ2-5, reads KAGVTQTPRYLIKTRGQQVTLSCSPISGHRSVSWYQQTPGQGLQFLFEYFSETQRNKGNFPGRFSGRQFSNSRSEMNVSTLELGDSALYLCASSLRGLVQETQYFGPGTRLLVL.